This T cell receptor (beta chain) is drawn from a study of cytomegalovirus exposure and HLA in healthy donors. The length of the CDR3 is 14 residues. The germline V gene encodes CDR1 SGHTA and CDR2 FQGNSA. V lost 2 bases and J 4 bases, leaving 8 bases between the germline ends. As for this clone: This same CDR3 is encoded by further DNA sequences in the sample.

PCR used 60 Vbeta primers and 13 Jbeta primers. The assay was immunoSEQ multiplex PCR, and TCRdb's table has in-frame clones only and misses some. The sample consists of roughly 200,000 clones, approximately 84% of them appearing once. The clonotype comes from a woman between 40 and 50 years old in good health and CMV-seronegative. The sequenced material came from PBMCs. V usage is TRBV7-2 and J usage is TRBJ2-2; D possibly corresponds to TRBD1 (5 bases). The CDR3 loop reads CASSLLQGTGELFF. The CDR3 region has the DNA TGTGCCAGCAGCTTACTCCAGGGCACCGGGGAGCTGTTTTTT. Full variable domain (outside the CDR3, taken from reference TRBV7-2 and TRBJ2-2): GAGVSQSPSNKVTEKGKDVELRCDPISGHTALYWYRQSLGQGLEFLIYFQGNSAPDKSGLPSDRFSAERTGGSVSTLTIQRTQQEDSAVYLCASSLLQGTGELFFGEGSRLTVL.